This TCR beta chain was observed in a study of T cells in women clearing cervical HPV infection. Study information: Women with histologically confirmed HPV16-related CIN3 or worse, 2 with invasive cancer, served as cases.

Comments on this clone: The read falls 3 residues short of the CDR3 end, and the missing part is taken from the germline J gene.

Germline lookup yields CDR1 DFQATT and CDR2 SNEGSKA (reference sequence). The CDR3 loop spans 14 amino acids. Trimming pared 3 bases from V and 0 bases from J, leaving 11 bases between. Measured with immunoSEQ multiplex PCR; TCRdb has only the in-frame clones, and not every one. Recorded for this sample: roughly 24,000 clones. This clonotype was obtained from a woman between 18 and 70 years old with a cervical HPV16 infection that either progressed to CIN3+ or cleared (not recorded which). Specimen: blood buffy coat. V gene TRBV20-1 combines with J gene TRBJ1-2; D is ambiguous. The CDR3 DNA, read in part, is TGCAGTGCTAGTCTGATACCAGCTAACTATGGC. It encodes CSASLIPANYG. The CDR3, in full, reads CSASLIPANYGYTF.